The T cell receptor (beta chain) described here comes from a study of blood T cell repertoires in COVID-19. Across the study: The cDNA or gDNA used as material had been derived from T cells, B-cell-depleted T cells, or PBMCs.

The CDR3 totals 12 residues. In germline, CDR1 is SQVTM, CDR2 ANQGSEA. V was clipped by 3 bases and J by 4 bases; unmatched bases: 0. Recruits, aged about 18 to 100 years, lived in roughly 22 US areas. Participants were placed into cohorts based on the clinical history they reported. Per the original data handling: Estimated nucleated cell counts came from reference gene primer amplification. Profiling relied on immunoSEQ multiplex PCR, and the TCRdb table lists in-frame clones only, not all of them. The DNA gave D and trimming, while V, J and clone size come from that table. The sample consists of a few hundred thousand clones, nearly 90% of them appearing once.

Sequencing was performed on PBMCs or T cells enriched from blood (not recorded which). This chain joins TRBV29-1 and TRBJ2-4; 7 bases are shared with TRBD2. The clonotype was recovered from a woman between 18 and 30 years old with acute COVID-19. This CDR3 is CSVEGLKNIQYF. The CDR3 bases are TGCAGCGTTGAGGGACTAAAAAACATTCAGTACTTC.